This T cell receptor (beta chain) originates from a study of beta chain features in type 1 diabetes. Study information: Examination covered roughly 100,000,000 sorted cells spanning all samples. Study-wide results and limits: The question of HLA type influencing TCRB rearrangement was one that remained unresolved here.

CDR1 and CDR2 from the germline V gene are SGHTA and FQGNSA. This CDR3 region has 13 residues. The V end was cut by 5 bases, the J end by 10 bases, with 14 bases between. This clone was observed at least ten times. Its antigen is not identified. Sequenced material consisted of expressed TCRB transcripts (all of the isolated RNA was reverse transcribed). Method: immunoSEQ multiplex PCR; TCRdb's copy keeps in-frame clones and lacks some. The profile covers about 320,000 clones, with approximately 14% appearing a single time and roughly 6.7% taken by the ten largest. This chain uses TRBV7-2 with TRBJ2-2; D possibly corresponds to TRBD2 (7 bases). The sample consisted of central memory CD4+ T cells from blood. This clonotype was obtained from a man aged 25 to 40 in good health. The CDR3 protein is CASSAQRDMELFF. The CDR3 DNA sequence: TGTGCCAGCAGCGCCCAGCGGGACATGGAGCTGTTTTTT.